This TCR beta chain was recorded in a study of graft-versus-host responses after intestinal transplantation. Whole-study context: Recipients underwent multivisceral, liver-intestinal, or isolated intestinal transplants. The recipients all started with anti-thymocyte globulin induction and then took tacrolimus and steroids for around three years.

This clone was counted a few times. Its specificity is unknown. One end of the junction does not line up with germline, which may come from a read error. This CDR3 contains 11 residues. Germline CDR1 reads MNHNS; CDR2 reads SASEGT. Assay used: immunoSEQ multiplex PCR; TCRdb lists only in-frame clones, some missing. The top ten clones hold less than 0.8% of a sample with about 100,000 clones, roughly 86% of them seen once. Points from the study as a whole: GvH clone levels peaked in circulation, and this peak was associated with early post-transplant HvG declines. Patients with graft-donor T cell macrochimerism had high graft-versus-host to host-versus-graft clonal ratios in allografts.

The material was unstimulated CD4+ T cells sorted from spleen or lymph node cells, obtained before transplant. The chain carries TRBV6-1 and TRBJ1-6; TRBD1 might be the D (5 bases). The TCR comes from a human donor who was the organ donor for an intestinal transplant. CDR3 sequence: CAISELNTGTF. The CDR3 DNA is TGTGCCATCAGTGAGCTTAATACCGGGACCTTT.